The subject of this entry is one T cell receptor (beta chain). Its antigen is as yet unknown. The data originate from a study of cytomegalovirus exposure and HLA in healthy donors. Regarding the study as a whole: It was fewer than 200 TCR beta chains that were listed as cytomegalovirus-associated.

The CDR3 runs 18 residues. CDR1 is SGHAT and CDR2 is FQNNGV in the germline V gene. With V trimmed by 5 bases and J by 1 base, 10 bases remained unmatched. The primer mix had 60 Vbeta and 13 Jbeta primers. Libraries were prepared by immunoSEQ multiplex PCR; TCRdb keeps only in-frame clonotypes and omits some of them. The sample has 130,000 or so clones; around nine tenths are singletons. The sequence came from a woman in her thirties in good health and CMV-seronegative. Sequencing used PBMCs. This sequence joins TRBV11-2 and TRBJ2-6; 8 bases agree with TRBD1. CDR3 DNA: TGTGCCAGCAGCCCTTTTCCGACAGGGGATTCTGGGGCCAACGTCCTGACTTTC. Protein: CASSPFPTGDSGANVLTF.